The rows below give T cell receptor beta chains drawn from one sample of a study of shared clonotypes between healthy human individuals. Produced via immunoSEQ multiplex PCR; TCRdb's table is partial and in-frame only. The sample contains around 1,100,000 clones, 77% of which appear only once. Sequenced material: memory CD4+ T cells from PBMCs. The source of these receptors is a man younger than 30 in good health. Some clones in this sample may be carry-over from other donors' samples. CDR3s include the opening cysteine and the closing phenylalanine or tryptophan. D genes are given only for firm matches. Rows give clone size only sometimes, using once, few, many, or a class for an expanded clone.

J,V,D,size,DNA,CDR3
TRBJ2-2,TRBV20-1,TRBD1,NA,TGCAGTGCTAGAGTCAGGGGGAAGCTGTTTTTT,CSARVRGKLFF
TRBJ1-2,TRBV28,NA,many,TGTGCCAGCAGTTCCCAAGGGGTCTATGGCTACACCTTC,CASSSQGVYGYTF
TRBJ2-1,TRBV7-9,TRBD2,NA,TGTGCCAGCAGCTCTGTAGGACTAGCGGACAATGAGCAGTTCTTC,CASSSVGLADNEQFF
TRBJ2-1,TRBV18,TRBD2,NA,TGTGCCAGCTCACCAGGTACTAGCGGAGCCTACAATGAGCAGTTCTTC,CASSPGTSGAYNEQFF
TRBJ1-5,TRBV2,NA,NA,TGTGCCAGCAGTGACGAGGGAATTCAGCCCCAGCATTTT,CASSDEGIQPQHF
TRBJ2-3,TRBV7-6,TRBD1,once,TGTGCCAGCAGCTTAGGGATTCCGGGACAGGGAGGCACAGATACGCAGTATTTT,CASSLGIPGQGGTDTQYF
TRBJ2-7,TRBV19,NA,NA,TGTGCCAGTGGTCCTAGCAGCTACGAGCAGTACTTC,CASGPSSYEQYF
TRBJ2-3,TRBV5-1,TRBD2,NA,TGCGCCAGAAGAGGGCGGGAGGGTGGCACAGATACGCAGTATTTT,CARRGREGGTDTQYF
TRBJ2-3,TRBV5-1,TRBD2,NA,TGCGCCAGCCAACCCACTAGCGGGAGTACGCCAGATACGCAGTATTTT,CASQPTSGSTPDTQYF
TRBJ1-5,TRBV20-1,NA,NA,TGCAGTGCTGCGGGGGGTCAGCCCCAGCATTTT,CSAAGGQPQHF
TRBJ2-7,TRBV28,NA,NA,TGTGCCAGCAGTTTGGGTGACACCATGGCCTACGAGCAGTACTTC,CASSLGDTMAYEQYF
TRBJ1-1,TRBV5-1,TRBD1,NA,TGCGCCAGCAGCTTGTGGGGCGACAGGGGGGAGAATGTGGGAGCTTTCTTT,CASSLWGDRGENVGAFF
TRBJ1-2,TRBV9,NA,NA,TGTGCCAGCAGCGTAAATCTCAACAGGGCCTATGGCTACACCTTC,CASSVNLNRAYGYTF
TRBJ1-2,TRBV18,NA,NA,TGTGCCAGCTCGCCCAATTCGGATGGCTACACCTTC,CASSPNSDGYTF
TRBJ1-2,TRBV18,NA,NA,TGTGCCAGCTCACCCACTCAGGCAGAGGCCTATGGCTACACCTTC,CASSPTQAEAYGYTF
TRBJ1-1,TRBV5-1,NA,NA,TGCGCCAGCAGCCCGACGGGTGGGAACACTGAAGCTTTCTTT,CASSPTGGNTEAFF
TRBJ1-2,TRBV28,TRBD1,NA,TGTGCCAGCAGTCCAGGACAGGGGAACGGGTTCGGTGGCTACACCTTC,CASSPGQGNGFGGYTF